Listed here is a single T cell receptor (beta chain). Assay used: immunoSEQ multiplex PCR; TCRdb lists only in-frame clones, some missing. In the table there are around 300,000 clones, roughly 90% of which are singletons. The treatment was: about 20 received Ad26.COV2.S at low or high dose, single or two shots; about 5 received placebo; per-sample allocation not given. Day 63 after the first vaccine or placebo injection was the time point for sampling. This entry is derived from a study of Ad26.COV2.S vaccination and SARS-CoV-2 variants. CDR1 and CDR2 (germline): LGHNA, YNFKEQ. The CDR3 runs 11 residues. V lost 9 bases to trimming and J lost 5 bases; unmatched junction nucleotides: 2.

The J gene is TRBJ2-3, the V gene TRBV4-2; TRBD2 matches 7 bases. This receptor was obtained from a person between 18 and 59 years old who received the Ad26.COV2.S COVID-19 vaccine or a placebo. The material sequenced was peripheral blood, taken in a trial of Ad26.COV2.S vaccine versus placebo. CDR3 region: CASERGDTQYF. In DNA form, the CDR3 reads TGTGCCAGTGAGCGGGGAGATACGCAGTATTTT.